The 5 T cell receptor beta chains listed next were all sequenced from one sample in a study of blood T cell repertoires in COVID-19. TCRdb's table, derived via immunoSEQ multiplex PCR, lists solely in-frame clones and lacks some. The table shows 250,000 to 400,000 clones, with 75% to 90% occurring only once. The specimen sequenced was peripheral blood. These TCRs come from a woman aged 25 to 39 with COVID-19, enrolled during active disease.

This sequence joins TRBV9 and TRBJ2-5, with D possibly TRBD1 on 6 matching bases. Germline loops: CDR1 SGDLS, CDR2 YYNGEE. The V end was cut by 0 bases, the J end by 1 base, with 7 bases between. The CDR3 has 14 amino acids. CDR3 bases: TGTGCCAGCAGCGTAGAAGGGGGCCAAGAGACCCAGTACTTC. It encodes CASSVEGGQETQYF.

The gene calls are TRBV5-4 and TRBJ2-5, with TRBD2 matching 10 bases. The CDR3 spans 17 residues. Germline V lookup: CDR1 SGHNT, CDR2 YYREEE (reference sequence). J lost 5 bases, V lost 4 bases, and 14 bases had no gene match. The CDR3 region is CASSPAEASGRAETQYF. DNA of the CDR3: TGTGCCAGCAGCCCGGCCGAAGCTAGCGGGAGAGCGGAGACCCAGTACTTC.

The chain employs TRBV2 and TRBJ2-2; 8 bases are a match to TRBD2. Trimming took 6 bases from V and 3 from J; bases not matched to a gene: 6. Germline V gives CDR1 SNHLY, CDR2 FYNNEI. The CDR3 consists of 15 residues. CDR3 amino acids: CASRLAGRDTGELFF. As DNA, the CDR3 is TGTGCCAGCAGATTAGCGGGGCGGGACACCGGGGAGCTGTTTTTT. Using reference TRBV2 and TRBJ2-2 for the parts outside the CDR3, the full variable domain is EPEVTQTPSHQVTQMGQEVILRCVPISNHLYFYWYRQILGQKVEFLVSFYNNEISEKSEIFDDQFSVERPDGSNFTLKIRSTKLEDSAMYFCASRLAGRDTGELFFGEGSRLTVL.

This sequence joins TRBV14 and TRBJ1-3, with a tentative D call TRBD1 (5 bases). V was pared by 3 bases and J by 0 bases, with 18 bases between. Germline CDR1 and CDR2: SGHDN and FVKESK. This CDR3 contains 18 residues. The CDR3 reads CASSQQRRGPLSGNTIYF. The CDR3 DNA reads as TGTGCCAGCAGCCAGCAAAGGAGGGGACCGCTCTCTGGAAACACCATATATTTT.

The rearrangement joins TRBV5-6 to TRBJ1-2, with 7 bases that match TRBD1. The V and J ends lost 3 bases and 0 bases, in that order; junction bases with no gene match: 2. CDR1 is SGHDT, CDR2 YYEEEE, per germline. This CDR3 contains 14 residues. The CDR3 nucleotides read TGTGCCAGCAGCTCGGGACAGACTAACTATGGCTACACCTTC. Its protein product is CASSSGQTNYGYTF. Looking up the rest from reference TRBV5-6 and TRBJ1-2 gives the full variable domain: DAGVTQSPTHLIKTRGQQVTLRCSPKSGHDTVSWYQQALGQGPQFIFQYYEEEERQRGNFPDRFSGHQFPNYSSELNVNALLLGDSALYLCASSSGQTNYGYTFGSGTRLTVV.